This T cell receptor beta chain was captured by sequencing in a study of blood T cell repertoires in COVID-19. The method was immunoSEQ multiplex PCR; TCRdb's version includes in-frame clones alone and lacks a portion of them. In the table there are fewer than 350,000 clones, roughly 85% of which are singletons. Study members were between roughly 18 and 89 years old and lived in 24 US regions. Germline loops: CDR1 LGHNA, CDR2 YSLEER. The CDR3 length is 14 residues. Trimming left V 4 bases short and J 3 bases short, with 11 bases between. This clone was observed a single time. The TCR comes from a man younger than 40 who had recovered from COVID-19. The chain joins TRBV4-3 to TRBJ2-3, with D possibly matching TRBD2 (5 bases). The sequenced sample consisted of PBMCs or T cells enriched from blood (not recorded which). The CDR3 reads CASSPRGSTDTQYF. In nucleotides, the CDR3 is TGCGCCAGCAGCCCTAGAGGGTCGACAGATACGCAGTATTTT.